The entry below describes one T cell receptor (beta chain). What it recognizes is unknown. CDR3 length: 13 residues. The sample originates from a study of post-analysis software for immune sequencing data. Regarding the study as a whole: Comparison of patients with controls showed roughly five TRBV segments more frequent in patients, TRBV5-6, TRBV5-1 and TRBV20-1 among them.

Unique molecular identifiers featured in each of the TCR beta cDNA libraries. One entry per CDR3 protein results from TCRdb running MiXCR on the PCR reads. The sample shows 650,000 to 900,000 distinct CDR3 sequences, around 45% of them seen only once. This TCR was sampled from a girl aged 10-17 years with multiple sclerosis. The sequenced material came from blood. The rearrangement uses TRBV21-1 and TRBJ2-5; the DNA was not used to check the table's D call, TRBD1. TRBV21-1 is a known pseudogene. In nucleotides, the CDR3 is TGTGCCAGCAGTTCCGTTAGACAGGGGGCCCAGTACTTC. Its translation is CASSSVRQGAQYF.